This record looks at one TCR beta chain sequence and its context. The table came from immunoSEQ multiplex PCR; TCRdb's copy has only in-frame clones and leaves some out. This table has about 380,000 clones, more than 75% appearing once. These data belong to a study of blood T cell repertoires in COVID-19. Study at large: Spain, Italy and the United States supplied samples that represented acute and convalescent COVID-19.

The CDR3 length is 15 residues. V was clipped by 5 bases and J by 2 bases; unmatched bases: 6. The germline CDR1 and CDR2 sequences are MNHEY and SMNVEV (reference sequence). Study members were between about 18 and 95 years old and lived in over 20 US regions. The chain recombines TRBV27 with TRBJ1-2; 9 bases match TRBD1. This receptor was obtained from a woman in her late teens or twenties who had recovered from COVID-19. Sample: PBMCs or T cells enriched from blood (not recorded which). CDR3: CASSLRTGENYGYTF. As DNA, the CDR3 is TGTGCCAGCAGTCTCCGGACAGGGGAGAACTATGGCTACACCTTC.